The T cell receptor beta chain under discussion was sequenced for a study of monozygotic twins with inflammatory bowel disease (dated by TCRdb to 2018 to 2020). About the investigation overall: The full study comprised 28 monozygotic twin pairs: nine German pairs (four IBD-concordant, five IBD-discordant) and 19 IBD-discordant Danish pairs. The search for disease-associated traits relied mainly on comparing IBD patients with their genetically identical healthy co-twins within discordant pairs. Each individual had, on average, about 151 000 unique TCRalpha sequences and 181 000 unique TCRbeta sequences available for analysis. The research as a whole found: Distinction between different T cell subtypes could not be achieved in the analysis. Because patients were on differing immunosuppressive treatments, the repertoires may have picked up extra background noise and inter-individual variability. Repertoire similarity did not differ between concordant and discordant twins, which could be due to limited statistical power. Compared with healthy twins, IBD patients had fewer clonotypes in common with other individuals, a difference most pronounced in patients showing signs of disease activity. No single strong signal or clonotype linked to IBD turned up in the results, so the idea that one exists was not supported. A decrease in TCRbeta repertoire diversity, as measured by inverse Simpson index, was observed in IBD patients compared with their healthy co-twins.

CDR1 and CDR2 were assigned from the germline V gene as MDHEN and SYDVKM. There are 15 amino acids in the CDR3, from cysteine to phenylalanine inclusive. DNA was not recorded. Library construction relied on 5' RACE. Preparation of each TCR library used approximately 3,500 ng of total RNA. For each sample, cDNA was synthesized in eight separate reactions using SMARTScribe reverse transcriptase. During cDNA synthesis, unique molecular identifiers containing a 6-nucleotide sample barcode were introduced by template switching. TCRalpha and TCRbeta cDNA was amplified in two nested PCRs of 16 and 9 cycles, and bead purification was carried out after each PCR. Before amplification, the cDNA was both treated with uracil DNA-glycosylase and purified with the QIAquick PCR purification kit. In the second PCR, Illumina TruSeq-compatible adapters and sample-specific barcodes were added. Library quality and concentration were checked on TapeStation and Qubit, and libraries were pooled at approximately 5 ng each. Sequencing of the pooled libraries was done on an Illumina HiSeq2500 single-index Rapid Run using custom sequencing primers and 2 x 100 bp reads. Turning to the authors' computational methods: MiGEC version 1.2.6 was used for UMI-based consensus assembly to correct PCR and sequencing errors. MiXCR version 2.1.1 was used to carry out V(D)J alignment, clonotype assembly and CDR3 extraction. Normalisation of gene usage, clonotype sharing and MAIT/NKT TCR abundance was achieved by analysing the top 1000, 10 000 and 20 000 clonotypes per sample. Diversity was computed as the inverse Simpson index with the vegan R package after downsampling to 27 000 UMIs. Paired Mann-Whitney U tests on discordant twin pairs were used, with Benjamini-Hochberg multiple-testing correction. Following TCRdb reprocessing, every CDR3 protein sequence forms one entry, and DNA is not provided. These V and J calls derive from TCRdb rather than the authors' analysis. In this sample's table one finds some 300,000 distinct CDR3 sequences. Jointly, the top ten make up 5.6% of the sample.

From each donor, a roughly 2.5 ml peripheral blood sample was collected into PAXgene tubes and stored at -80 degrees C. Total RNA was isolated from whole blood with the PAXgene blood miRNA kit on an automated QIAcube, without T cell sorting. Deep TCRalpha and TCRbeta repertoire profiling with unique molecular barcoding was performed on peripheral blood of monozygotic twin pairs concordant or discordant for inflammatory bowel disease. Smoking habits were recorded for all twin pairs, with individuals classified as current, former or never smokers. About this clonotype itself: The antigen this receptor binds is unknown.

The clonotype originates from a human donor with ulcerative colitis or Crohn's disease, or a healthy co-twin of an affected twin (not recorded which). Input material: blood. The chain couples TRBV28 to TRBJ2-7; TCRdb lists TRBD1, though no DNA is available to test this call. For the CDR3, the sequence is CASSPMGPDSYEQYF.